The 9 T cell receptor beta chains listed next were all sequenced from one sample in a study of blood T cell repertoires in COVID-19. Clones were sequenced by immunoSEQ multiplex PCR, and TCRdb holds only the in-frame ones, with some missing. The table has 300,000 to 500,000 clones, roughly 90% seen once. Sample: PBMCs or T cells enriched from blood (not recorded which). The receptors originated from a woman aged 25 to 39 with acute COVID-19.

This clone was detected a few times. This chain links TRBV5-1 with TRBJ1-4; D perhaps matches TRBD1 (6 bases). The CDR3 spans 16 residues. Germline V gene data show CDR1 as SGHRS and CDR2 as YFSETQ. V dropped 5 bases and J dropped 5 bases, with 19 bases sitting between them. CDR3 region: CASRKNGGGENEKLFF. For the CDR3, the DNA is TGCGCCAGCAGAAAGAACGGCGGGGGCGAGAATGAAAAACTGTTTTTT.

The V call is TRBV7-9, the J call TRBJ2-7, with 8 bases fitting TRBD1. Per the germline V gene, CDR1 is SEHNR and CDR2 is FQNEAQ (reference sequence). The CDR3 covers 19 residues. J was trimmed by 2 bases and V by 0 bases; bases with no gene match: 15. The CDR3 sequence is CASSLAPRSMSGQAYEQYF. DNA for the CDR3: TGTGCCAGCAGCTTAGCGCCAAGGAGTATGTCGGGACAGGCCTACGAGCAGTACTTC.

The V and J genes are TRBV24-1 and TRBJ2-7; TRBD1 might be the D (5 bases). Germline values: CDR1 KGHDR, CDR2 SFDVKD. This CDR3 is 15 amino acids long. The ends were cut back, 3 bases at V and 4 bases at J, with 15 bases in the middle. The CDR3 region has the DNA TGTGCCACCAGTGATCCCTCCAGGGCCCCTTACGAGCAGTACTTC. The encoded protein is CATSDPSRAPYEQYF.

This sequence joins TRBV5-4 and TRBJ1-2; 9 positions match TRBD1. In germline, CDR1 is SGHNT, CDR2 YYREEE (reference sequence). The CDR3 is 15 residues long. The junction had 17 bases not matched to a gene; V was cut back by 4 bases and J by 13 bases. CDR3 nucleotide sequence: TGTGCCAGCAGCCCCGCCGGGACAGGGCTCCCTAGCTCCACCTTC. Its protein is CASSPAGTGLPSSTF.

In this sample, this clone turned up once. The V and J genes are TRBV9 and TRBJ2-1; 9 bases agree with TRBD2. The J segment lost 6 bases and the V segment lost 3 bases, leaving 7 bases of the junction unmatched. There are 15 residues in the CDR3. The V gene's germline CDR1 is SGDLS and CDR2 YYNGEE. The CDR3: CASSASGGLGNEQFF. Here the CDR3 DNA reads TGTGCCAGCAGCGCCAGCGGGGGGCTGGGCAATGAGCAGTTCTTC.

This rearrangement joins TRBV7-9 to TRBJ2-7; 7 bases are shared with TRBD1. Germline values: CDR1 SEHNR, CDR2 FQNEAQ (reference sequence). The CDR3 runs 15 residues. The V segment lost 1 base and the J segment 0 bases; nucleotides outside the gene matches: 3. The CDR3 DNA is TGTGCCAGCAGCTTAGAATGGACAGGCTCCTACGAGCAGTACTTC. Protein sequence: CASSLEWTGSYEQYF.

V usage is TRBV19 and J usage is TRBJ2-7, with TRBD2 identical over 7 bases. J gave up 2 bases and V 5 bases, and 3 bases lay outside the gene matches. The CDR3 consists of 13 residues. Per germline, CDR1 LNHDA and CDR2 SQIVND (reference sequence). CDR3 residues: CASSPSGAYEQYF. For the CDR3, the DNA is TGTGCCAGTAGTCCTAGCGGAGCCTACGAGCAGTACTTC.

The V gene is TRBV5-1, the J gene TRBJ2-4; D not resolved. The CDR3 loop spans 14 amino acids. Germline CDR1 is SGHRS and CDR2 is YFSETQ. V dropped 4 bases and J dropped 0 bases, with 8 bases sitting between them. CDR3 residues: CASSPDTAKNIQYF. The CDR3 DNA sequence: TGCGCCAGCAGCCCCGACACAGCCAAAAACATTCAGTACTTC.

The V gene is TRBV19, the J gene TRBJ2-2; 7 nucleotides line up with TRBD1. V lost 7 bases to trimming and J lost 5 bases; unmatched junction nucleotides: 10. Germline assignment: CDR1 LNHDA and CDR2 SQIVND (reference sequence). The CDR3 length is 15 residues. The DNA for the CDR3 is TGTGCCAGTACCAAAAGGACAGGCGGGACCGGGGAGCTGTTTTTT. It codes for CASTKRTGGTGELFF.